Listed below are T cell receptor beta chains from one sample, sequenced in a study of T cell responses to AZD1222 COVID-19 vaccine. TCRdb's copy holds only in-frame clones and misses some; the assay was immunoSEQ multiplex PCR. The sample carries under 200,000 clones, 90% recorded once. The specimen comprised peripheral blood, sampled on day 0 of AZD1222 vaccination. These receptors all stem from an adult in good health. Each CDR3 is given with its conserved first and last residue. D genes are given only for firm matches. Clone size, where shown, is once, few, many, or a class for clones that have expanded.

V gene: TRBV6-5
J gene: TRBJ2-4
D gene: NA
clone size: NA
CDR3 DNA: TGTGCCAGCTTCCCAGGACAGTCGTCCAAAAACATTCAGTACTTC
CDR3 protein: CASFPGQSSKNIQYF

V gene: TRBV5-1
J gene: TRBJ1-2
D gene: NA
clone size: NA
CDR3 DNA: TGCGCCAGCAGCTTAGGGGACTATGGCTACACCTTC
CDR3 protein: CASSLGDYGYTF

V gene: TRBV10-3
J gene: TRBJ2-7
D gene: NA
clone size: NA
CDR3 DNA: TGTGCCATCAGCAGGGACCCGGGGGCCCGCTACGAGCAGTACTTC
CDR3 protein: CAISRDPGARYEQYF

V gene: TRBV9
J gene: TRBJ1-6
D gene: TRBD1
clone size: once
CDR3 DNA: TGTGCCAGCAGTACAGGGGGCCTGGGTTCACCCCTCCACTTT
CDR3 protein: CASSTGGLGSPLHF

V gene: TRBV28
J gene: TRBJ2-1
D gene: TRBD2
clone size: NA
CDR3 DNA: TGTGCCAGCACCGCTGGCGGGGGGGCGGAAGTTGAGCAGTTCTTC
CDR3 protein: CASTAGGGAEVEQFF

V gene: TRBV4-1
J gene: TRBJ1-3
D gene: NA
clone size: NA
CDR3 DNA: TGCGCCAGCAGCCAGGGGCGGAACACCATATATTTT
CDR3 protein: CASSQGRNTIYF

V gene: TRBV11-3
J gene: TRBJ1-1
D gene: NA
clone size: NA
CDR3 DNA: TGTGCCAGCAGTTTAGAGCTCGGGACAGAAGCTTTCTTT
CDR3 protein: CASSLELGTEAFF

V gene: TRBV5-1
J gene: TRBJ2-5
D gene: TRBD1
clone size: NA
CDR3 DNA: TGCGCCAGCAGCTTGAGTTCAGGGGGCCAAGAGACCCAGTACTTC
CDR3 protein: CASSLSSGGQETQYF

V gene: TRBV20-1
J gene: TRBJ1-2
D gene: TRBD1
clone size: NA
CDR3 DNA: TGCAGTGCTAGTGGACAGGGGGCGAAATTGAACTATGGCTACACCTTC
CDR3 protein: CSASGQGAKLNYGYTF

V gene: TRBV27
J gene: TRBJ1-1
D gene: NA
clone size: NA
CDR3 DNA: TGTGCCAGCAGTTTATTGGAGATTGGAACTGAAGCTTTCTTT
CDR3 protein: CASSLLEIGTEAFF

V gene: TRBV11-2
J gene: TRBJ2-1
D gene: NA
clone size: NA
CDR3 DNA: TGTGCCAGCAGCTTTGTCGTCTACAATGAGCAGTTCTTC
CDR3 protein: CASSFVVYNEQFF

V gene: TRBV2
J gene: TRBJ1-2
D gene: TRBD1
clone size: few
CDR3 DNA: TGTGCCAGCAGGCTCCCGGGACAGGGAGGAGGCTACACCTTC
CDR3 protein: CASRLPGQGGGYTF

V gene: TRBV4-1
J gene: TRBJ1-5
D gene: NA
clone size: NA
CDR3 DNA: TGCGCCAGCAGGCAGGCGGGGCTGGGTCAGCCCCAGCATTTT
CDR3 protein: CASRQAGLGQPQHF

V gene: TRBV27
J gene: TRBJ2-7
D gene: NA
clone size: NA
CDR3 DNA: TGTGCCAGCAGTTTGAAACACTCCTACGAGCAGTACTTC
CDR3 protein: CASSLKHSYEQYF

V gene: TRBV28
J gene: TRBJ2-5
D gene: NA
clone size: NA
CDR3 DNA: TGTGCCAGCAGTCCGCAGGGTGCGTTGCAAGAGACCCAGTACTTC
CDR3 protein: CASSPQGALQETQYF

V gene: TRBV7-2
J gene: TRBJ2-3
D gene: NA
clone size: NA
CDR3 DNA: TGTGCCAGCAGCCGCGACCCAAGCACAGATACGCAGTATTTT
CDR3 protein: CASSRDPSTDTQYF

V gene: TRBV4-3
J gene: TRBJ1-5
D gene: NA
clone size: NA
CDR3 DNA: TGCGCCAGCAGCCAAGATTATGGCCCTGGGGGCAATCAGCCCCAGCATTTT
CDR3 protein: CASSQDYGPGGNQPQHF

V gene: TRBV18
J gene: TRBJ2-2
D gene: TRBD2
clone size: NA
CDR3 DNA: TGTGCCAGCTCACTCAGGACTAGCGGAAACACCGGGGAGCTGTTTTTT
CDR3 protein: CASSLRTSGNTGELFF

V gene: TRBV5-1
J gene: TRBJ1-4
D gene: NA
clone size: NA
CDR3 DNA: TGCGCCAGCAGCTTGGCCCCAACCGCCAAGGGGGAAAAACTGTTTTTT
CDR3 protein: CASSLAPTAKGEKLFF

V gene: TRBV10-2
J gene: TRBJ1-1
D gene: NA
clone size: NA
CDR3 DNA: TGCGCCAGCCGAATGGTAGCCACTGAAGCTTTCTTT
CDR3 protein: CASRMVATEAFF

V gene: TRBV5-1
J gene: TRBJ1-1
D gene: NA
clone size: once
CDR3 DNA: TGCGCCAGCAGCCCGGACACGCCGTCAATCACTGAAGCTTTCTTT
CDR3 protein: CASSPDTPSITEAFF

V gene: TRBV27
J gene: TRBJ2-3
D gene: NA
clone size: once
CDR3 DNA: TGTGCCAGCAGTCTCCGACTCGGCCCGTGGGATACGCAGTATTTT
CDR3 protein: CASSLRLGPWDTQYF

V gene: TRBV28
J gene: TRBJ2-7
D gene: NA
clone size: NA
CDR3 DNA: TGTGCCAGCAGTCCGCCGTCGGACAGCCCCTACGAGCAGTACTTC
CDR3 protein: CASSPPSDSPYEQYF

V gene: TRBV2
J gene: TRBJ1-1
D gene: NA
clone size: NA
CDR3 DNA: TGTGCCAGCAGTGTTCAGTCGTACACTGAAGCTTTCTTT
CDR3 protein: CASSVQSYTEAFF

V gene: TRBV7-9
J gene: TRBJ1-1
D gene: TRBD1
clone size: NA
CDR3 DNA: TGTGCCAGCAGCTTAGCCCGACAGGGGGGCACTGAAGCTTTCTTT
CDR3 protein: CASSLARQGGTEAFF

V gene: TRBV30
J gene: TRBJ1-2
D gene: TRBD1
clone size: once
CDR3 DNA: TGTGCCTGGGGGACAGGGGGCGGCTATGGCTACACCTTC
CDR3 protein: CAWGTGGGYGYTF

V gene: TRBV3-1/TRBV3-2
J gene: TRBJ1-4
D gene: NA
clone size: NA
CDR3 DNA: TGTGCCAGCAGCCAAGCGATAGGGGCTAATGAAAAACTGTTTTTT
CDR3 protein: CASSQAIGANEKLFF

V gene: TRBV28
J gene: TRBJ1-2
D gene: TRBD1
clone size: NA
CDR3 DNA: TGTGCCAGCAGTTCCCGGGACAGGGGTCGCTACACCTTC
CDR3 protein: CASSSRDRGRYTF

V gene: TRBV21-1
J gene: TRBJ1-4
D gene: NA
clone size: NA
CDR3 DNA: TGTGCCAGCAGCTCGAGGGGAGACTTTGCCGAAAAACTGTTTTTT
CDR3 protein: CASSSRGDFAEKLFF

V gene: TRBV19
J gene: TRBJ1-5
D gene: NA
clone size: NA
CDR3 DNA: TGTGCCAGTAGTATTCATACTCAGCCCCAGCATTTT
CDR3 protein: CASSIHTQPQHF

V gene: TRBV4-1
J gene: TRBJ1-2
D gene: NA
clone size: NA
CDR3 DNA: TGCGCCAGCAGCCAAGTGGCAGGCCTTTCTAACTATGGCTACACCTTC
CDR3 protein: CASSQVAGLSNYGYTF

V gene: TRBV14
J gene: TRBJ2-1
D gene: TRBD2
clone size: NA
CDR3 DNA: TGTGCCAGCAGCCAAGTGCGGGGGGGCTTCTATGAGCAGTTCTTC
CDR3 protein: CASSQVRGGFYEQFF

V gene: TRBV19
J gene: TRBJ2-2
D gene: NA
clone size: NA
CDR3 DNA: TGTGCCAGTACCCCACTAGCGAACACCGGGGAGCTGTTTTTT
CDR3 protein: CASTPLANTGELFF

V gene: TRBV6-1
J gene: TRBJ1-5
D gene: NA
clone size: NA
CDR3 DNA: TGTGCCAGCAGTGAAGCGCGGGCAGGGCCAGCCTGGCCCCAGCATTTT
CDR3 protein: CASSEARAGPAWPQHF

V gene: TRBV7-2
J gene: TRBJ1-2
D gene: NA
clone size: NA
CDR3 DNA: TGTGCCAGCAGCTTAGTAGCTAGGGAAGTGGGCGGCTACACCTTC
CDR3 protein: CASSLVAREVGGYTF